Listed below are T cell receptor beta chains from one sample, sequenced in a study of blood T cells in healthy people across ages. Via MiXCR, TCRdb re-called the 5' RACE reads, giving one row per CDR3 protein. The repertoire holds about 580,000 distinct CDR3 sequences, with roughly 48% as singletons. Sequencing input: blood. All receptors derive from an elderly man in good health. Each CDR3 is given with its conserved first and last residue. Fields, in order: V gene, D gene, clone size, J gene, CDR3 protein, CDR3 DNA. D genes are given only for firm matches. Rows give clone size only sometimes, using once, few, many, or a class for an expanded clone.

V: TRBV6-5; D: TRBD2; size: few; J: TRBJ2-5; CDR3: CASSYSAGLAGQETQYF; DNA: TGTGCCAGCAGTTACTCGGCGGGACTAGCGGGACAAGAGACCCAGTACTTC
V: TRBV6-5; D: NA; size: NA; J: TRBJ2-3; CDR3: CASSDDGLTDTQYF; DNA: TGTGCCAGCAGTGACGACGGGCTCACAGATACGCAGTATTTT
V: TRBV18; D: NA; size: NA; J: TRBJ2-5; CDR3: CASSPDRNGPETQYF; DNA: TGTGCCAGCTCACCGGACCGAAACGGCCCAGAGACCCAGTACTTC
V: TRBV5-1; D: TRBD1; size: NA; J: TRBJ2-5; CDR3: CASSPETGQETQYF; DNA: TGCGCCAGCAGCCCTGAGACAGGGCAAGAGACCCAGTACTTC
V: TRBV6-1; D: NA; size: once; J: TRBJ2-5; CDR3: CASSQGGRVQETQYF; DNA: TGTGCCAGCAGTCAAGGAGGCAGGGTCCAGGAGACCCAGTACTTC
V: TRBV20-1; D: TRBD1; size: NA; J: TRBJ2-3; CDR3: CSAEDRGTGTDTQYF; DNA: TGCAGTGCTGAGGACAGGGGGACCGGCACAGATACGCAGTATTTT
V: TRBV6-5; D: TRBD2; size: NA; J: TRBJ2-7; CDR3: CASSYVAGPDEQYF; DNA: TGTGCCAGCAGTTATGTAGCGGGACCGGACGAGCAGTACTTC
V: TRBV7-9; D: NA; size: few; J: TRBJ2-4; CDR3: CASSLPGATDIQYF; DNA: TGTGCCAGCAGCCTCCCGGGGGCTACGGACATTCAGTACTTC
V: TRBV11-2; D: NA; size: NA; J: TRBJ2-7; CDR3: CASSWDPSYEQYF; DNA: TGTGCCAGCAGCTGGGACCCGTCCTACGAGCAGTACTTC
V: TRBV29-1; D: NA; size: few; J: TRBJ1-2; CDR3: CSATGFYGYTF; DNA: TGCAGCGCTACAGGGTTCTATGGCTACACCTTC
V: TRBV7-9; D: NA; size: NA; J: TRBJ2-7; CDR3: CASSSQRQGGYEQYF; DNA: TGTGCCAGCAGCTCCCAGAGACAGGGAGGATACGAGCAGTACTTC
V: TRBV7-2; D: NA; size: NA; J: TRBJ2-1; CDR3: CASSFSNGGEQFF; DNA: TGTGCCAGCAGCTTCTCGAATGGTGGTGAGCAGTTCTTC
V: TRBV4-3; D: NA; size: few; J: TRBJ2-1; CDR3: CASSQRQGTYNEQFF; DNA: TGCGCCAGCAGCCAAAGGCAGGGGACCTACAATGAGCAGTTCTTC
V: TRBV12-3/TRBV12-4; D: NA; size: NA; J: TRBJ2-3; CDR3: CASPKNRAQFDTQYF; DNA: TGTGCCAGCCCAAAGAACAGGGCCCAATTTGATACGCAGTATTTT
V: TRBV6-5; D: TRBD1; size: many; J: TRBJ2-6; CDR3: CASSYRTGGSGANVLTF; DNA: TGTGCCAGCAGTTATCGGACAGGGGGGTCTGGGGCCAACGTCCTGACTTTC
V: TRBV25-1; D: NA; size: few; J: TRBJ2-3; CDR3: CASSAAGSSDTQYF; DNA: TGTGCCAGCAGTGCTGCGGGTTCGTCAGATACGCAGTATTTT
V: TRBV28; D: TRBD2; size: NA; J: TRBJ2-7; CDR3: CASNNGLAYYEQYF; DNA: TGTGCCAGCAACAACGGACTAGCGTACTACGAGCAGTACTTC
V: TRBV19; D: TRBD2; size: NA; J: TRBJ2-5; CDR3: CASSIGLALGETQYF; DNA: TGTGCCAGTAGTATCGGACTAGCACTTGGTGAGACCCAGTACTTC
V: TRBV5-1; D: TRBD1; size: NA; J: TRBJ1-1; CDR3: CATSSQQGAGGNTEAFF; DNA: TGCGCCACCAGCTCTCAACAGGGGGCTGGTGGGAACACTGAAGCTTTCTTT